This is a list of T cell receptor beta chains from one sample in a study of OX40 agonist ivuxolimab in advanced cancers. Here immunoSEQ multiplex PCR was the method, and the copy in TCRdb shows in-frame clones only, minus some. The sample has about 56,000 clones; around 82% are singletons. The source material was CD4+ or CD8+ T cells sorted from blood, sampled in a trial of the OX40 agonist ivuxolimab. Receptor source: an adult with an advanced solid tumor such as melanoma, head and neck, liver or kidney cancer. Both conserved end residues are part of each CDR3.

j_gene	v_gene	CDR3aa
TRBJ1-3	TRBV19	CASSVTGEGNTIYF
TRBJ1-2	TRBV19	CASSPDRDYGYTF
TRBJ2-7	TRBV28	CASSPGLRNEQYF
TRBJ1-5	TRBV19	CASSMGQGNQPQHF
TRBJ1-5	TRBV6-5	CASSQGDYQPQHF
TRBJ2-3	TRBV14	CASSPSDTQYF
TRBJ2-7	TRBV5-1	CASSLDTTYEQYF
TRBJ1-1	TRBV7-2	CASSLDSSVTTEAFF
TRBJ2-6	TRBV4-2	CASSRQESGANVLTF
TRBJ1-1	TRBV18	CASSHDRDTEAFF
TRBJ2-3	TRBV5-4	CASSRPLAGGADTQYF
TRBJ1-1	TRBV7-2	CASRTGQYTEAFF
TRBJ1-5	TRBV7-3	CASSNRGSNQPQHF
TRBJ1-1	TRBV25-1	CASSDGFPNTEAFF
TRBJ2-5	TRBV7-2	CASSSPPDQETQYF
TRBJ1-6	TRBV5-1	CASSWGDGNSPLHF
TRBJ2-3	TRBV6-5	CASSREGSTDTQYF
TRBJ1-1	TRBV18	CASGNGRSNTEAFF
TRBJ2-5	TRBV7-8	CASSRERETQYF
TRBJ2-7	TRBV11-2	CASSSGGPNSYEQYF
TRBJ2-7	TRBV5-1	CASSLGPADRDYEQYF
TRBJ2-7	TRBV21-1	CASSLWGLAVPYEQYF
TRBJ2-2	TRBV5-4	CASSLAGGKGAGELFF
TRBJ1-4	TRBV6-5	CASSYLGEKLFF
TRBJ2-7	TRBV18	CASSPSAQIYEQYF
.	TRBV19	CASSPRTGSYEQYF
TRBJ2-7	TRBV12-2	CASRLAQGPYEQYF
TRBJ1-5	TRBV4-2	CASSPDRGSGSNQPQHF
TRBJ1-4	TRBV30	CAWSRQGSNEKLFF
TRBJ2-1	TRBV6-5	CASSYPGHDEQFF
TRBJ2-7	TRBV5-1	CASSLGTGAYEQYF
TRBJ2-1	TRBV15	CATSRDQHGMNSYNEQFF
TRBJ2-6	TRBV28	CASRDSRGTGANVLTF
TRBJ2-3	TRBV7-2	CASSSRGDTQYF
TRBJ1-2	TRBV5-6	CASSLVGNMEDYTF
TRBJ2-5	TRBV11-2	CASSLFYRERETQYF
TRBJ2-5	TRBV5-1	CASSFAGAAQETQYF
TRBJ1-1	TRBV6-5	CASSRDRAAAEAFF
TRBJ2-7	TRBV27	CASSLSAGNSYEQYF
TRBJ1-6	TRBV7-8	CASSLSYRTGISSPLHF
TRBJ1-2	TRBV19	CASSPDGNYGYTF
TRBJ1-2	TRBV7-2	CASSLGTGVNYGYTF
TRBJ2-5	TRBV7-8	CASSLHRGPGETQYF
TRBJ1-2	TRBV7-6	CASTSLSDGLSGYTF
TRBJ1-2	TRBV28	CASSLPVWRSGYTF
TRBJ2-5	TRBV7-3	CASSAAGLAGRIETQYF
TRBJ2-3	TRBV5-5	CASSLVGSTDTQYF
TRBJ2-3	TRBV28	CASKEDGWADTQYF
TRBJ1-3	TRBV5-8	CASSLVSRNTIYF
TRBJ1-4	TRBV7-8	CASSLGNEKLFF
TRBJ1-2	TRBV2	CASMGHRDNYGYTF
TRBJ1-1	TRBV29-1	CSGGQLNTEAFF
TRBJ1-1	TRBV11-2	CASSLQASNTEAFF
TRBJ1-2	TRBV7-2	CASSSPGAGGYTF
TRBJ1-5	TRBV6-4	CASSDTNRGLRFRPQHF
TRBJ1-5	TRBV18	CASSPSRGFEPQHF
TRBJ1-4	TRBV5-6	CASSRLQGGNEKLFF
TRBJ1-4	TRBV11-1	CASSPRTGRLFF
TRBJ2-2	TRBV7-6	CASSMGQGGHTGELFF
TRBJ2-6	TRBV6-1	CASSELGQGISGANVLTF